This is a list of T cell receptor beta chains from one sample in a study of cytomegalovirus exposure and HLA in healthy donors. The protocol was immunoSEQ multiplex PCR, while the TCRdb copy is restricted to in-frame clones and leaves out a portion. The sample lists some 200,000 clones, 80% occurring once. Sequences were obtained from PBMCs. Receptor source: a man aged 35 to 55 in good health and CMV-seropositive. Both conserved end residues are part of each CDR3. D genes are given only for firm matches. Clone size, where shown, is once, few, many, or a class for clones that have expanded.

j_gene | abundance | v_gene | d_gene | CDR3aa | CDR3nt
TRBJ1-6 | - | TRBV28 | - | CASSPRGYNSPLHF | TGTGCCAGCAGTCCCCGGGGCTATAATTCACCCCTCCACTTT
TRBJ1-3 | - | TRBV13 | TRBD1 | CASSFPRGPGNAIYF | TGTGCCAGCAGCTTTCCCAGGGGGCCAGGAAACGCCATATATTTT
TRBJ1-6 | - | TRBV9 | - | CASGGGGNSPLHF | TGTGCCAGCGGGGGGGGTGGGAATTCACCCCTCCACTTT
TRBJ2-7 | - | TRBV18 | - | CASSPTGSDSYEQYF | TGTGCCAGCTCACCAACAGGGTCCGACTCCTACGAGCAGTACTTC
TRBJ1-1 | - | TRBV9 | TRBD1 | CASSGTGGPMNTEAFF | TGTGCCAGCAGCGGGACAGGGGGGCCGATGAACACTGAAGCTTTCTTT
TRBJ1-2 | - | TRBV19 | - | CASTRGPDRYGYTF | TGTGCCAGTACCAGGGGTCCGGATCGTTATGGCTACACCTTC
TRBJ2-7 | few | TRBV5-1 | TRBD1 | CASSPSDRSWARPAQYF | TGCGCCAGCAGCCCGTCGGACAGGAGTTGGGCCCGCCCCGCGCAGTACTTC
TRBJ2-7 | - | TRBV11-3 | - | CASSLGPRSYEQYF | TGTGCCAGCAGCCTAGGACCGCGGTCCTACGAGCAGTACTTC
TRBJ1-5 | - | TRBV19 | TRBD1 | CASRFRDRNQPQHF | TGTGCCAGTAGATTCCGGGACAGGAATCAGCCCCAGCATTTT
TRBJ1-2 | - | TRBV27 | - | CASSFQGNGYGYTF | TGTGCCAGCAGTTTCCAGGGGAATGGCTATGGCTACACCTTC
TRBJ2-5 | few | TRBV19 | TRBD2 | CASSTLLRLAGDQETQYF | TGTGCCAGTAGTACGCTACTACGACTAGCGGGTGACCAAGAGACCCAGTACTTC
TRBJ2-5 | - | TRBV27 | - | CASALRGAQETQYF | TGTGCCAGCGCCCTCCGGGGTGCTCAAGAGACCCAGTACTTC
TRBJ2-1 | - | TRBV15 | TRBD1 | CATSRDRDRAGNEQFF | TGTGCCACCAGCAGAGACCGGGACAGGGCTGGCAATGAGCAGTTCTTC
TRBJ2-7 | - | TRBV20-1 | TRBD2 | CAGGINEQYF | TGCGCGGGGGGGATTAACGAGCAGTACTTC
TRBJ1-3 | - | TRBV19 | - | CASSIGTPSGNTIYF | TGTGCCAGTAGTATCGGGACACCCTCTGGAAACACCATATATTTT
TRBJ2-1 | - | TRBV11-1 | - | CASSPMTLEQFF | TGTGCCAGCAGCCCCATGACTCTTGAGCAGTTCTTC
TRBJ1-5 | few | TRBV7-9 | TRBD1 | CASSLARQGGNQPQHF | TGTGCCAGCAGCTTAGCGCGACAGGGCGGCAATCAGCCCCAGCATTTT
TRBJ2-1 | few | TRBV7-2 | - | CASSLAGGPDEQFF | TGTGCCAGCAGCTTAGCGGGGGGGCCGGATGAGCAGTTCTTC